Described below is a single T cell receptor beta chain sequence and its context. Its antigen remains unknown. The data derive from a study of cytomegalovirus exposure and HLA in healthy donors. The repertoire was sequenced with immunoSEQ multiplex PCR; TCRdb's copy has only in-frame clones and lacks some. The top ten clones hold 1.1% of a sample with 100,000 to 150,000 clones, roughly nine tenths of them seen once. Findings and caveats of the study: High sensitivity and specificity were reportedly achieved when the classifier diagnosed cytomegalovirus status.

The V gene's germline CDR1 is LGHNT and CDR2 FRNRAP. The ends lost 2 bases at V and 3 bases at J; junction bases unmatched: 0. This CDR3 region has 14 residues. The material sequenced was PBMCs. The receptor was derived from a woman aged 18-30 years in good health and CMV-seronegative. V usage is TRBV12-5 and J usage is TRBJ2-7; TRBD2 agrees at 11 bases. CDR3 DNA: TGTGCTAGTGGTTTGCTAGCGGGGGGCTACGAGCAGTACGTC. This codes for CASGLLAGGYEQYV.